Presented here are 22 T cell receptor beta chains from one specimen sequenced in a study of vaccination effects on CD4 cells after COVID-19. Ahead of sequencing, the ViraFEST assay grew antigen-specific CD4+ T cells using viral peptide pools. Upon completion of under eleven days in culture, CD4+ T cells were isolated. Nucleocapsid antibody tests were negative, and the vaccine recipients had no prior SARS-CoV-2 infection. Assay: immunoSEQ multiplex PCR; the TCRdb copy retains only in-frame clones and omits some. The sample has 65,000 or so clones; roughly three quarters are singletons. What these receptors recognize is not known. The sample in question was CD4+ T cells from PBMCs cultured with HCoV-NL63 spike peptides, obtained before COVID-19 vaccination. These receptors all come from a human donor who received a COVID-19 vaccine.

The chain has TRBV4-1 and TRBJ2-1; 10 bases match TRBD1. CDR1 is MGHRA and CDR2 is YSYEKL in the germline V gene. This CDR3 is built from 17 residues. V dropped 2 bases and J dropped 7; count of bases not matched to a gene: 11. CDR3 sequence: CASSQQLDRGMGNEQFF. Here the CDR3 DNA reads TGCGCCAGCAGCCAACAGTTGGACAGGGGGATGGGGAATGAGCAGTTCTTC.

The chain has TRBV5-8 and TRBJ2-2; a possible D gene is TRBD2 (5 bases). Germline values: CDR1 SGHTS, CDR2 YDEGEE. V was cut by 2 bases and J by 1 base, with 12 bases left in between. This CDR3 spans 16 amino acids. The CDR3 loop is CASSFEVGVNTGELFF. CDR3 sequence (DNA): TGTGCCAGCAGCTTCGAGGTCGGGGTGAACACCGGGGAGCTGTTTTTT.

The rearrangement uses TRBV2 and TRBJ2-1, with 7 bases identical to TRBD1. The CDR3 sequence is 15 residues long. V lost 6 bases to trimming and J lost 0 bases; unmatched junction nucleotides: 5. The germline V gene encodes CDR1 SNHLY and CDR2 FYNNEI. In DNA, the CDR3 is TGTGCCAGCAGCTTACAGGGGAGCTCCTACAATGAGCAGTTCTTC. Amino acids: CASSLQGSSYNEQFF.

The V and J genes are TRBV6-5 and TRBJ1-1, with D tentatively TRBD1 (6 bases). CDR3 size: 13 residues. Germline-derived CDR1 and CDR2 are MNHEY and SVGAGI. V gave up 3 bases and J gave up 8 bases, with 13 bases separating them. CDR3 protein: CASSYTGAREAFF. The CDR3 DNA reads as TGTGCCAGCAGTTATACGGGGGCGCGGGAAGCTTTCTTT.

This clone has just a few counts. The rearrangement uses TRBV15 and TRBJ1-5, with 7 bases lining up with TRBD1. Germline CDR1 LNHNV, CDR2 YYDKDF (reference sequence). J gave up 5 bases and V 4 bases, and 5 bases lay outside the gene matches. CDR3 length: 14 residues. The CDR3 protein is CATSTNRGDQPQHF. The CDR3 nucleotides are TGTGCCACCAGCACAAACAGGGGCGATCAGCCCCAGCATTTT.

This clone appeared a single time. Other DNA variants within this sample encode the same CDR3. The gene calls are TRBV18 and TRBJ1-5; D unclear. The germline V gene has CDR1 KGHSH and CDR2 LQKENI. The CDR3 totals 13 residues. Trimming removed 2 bases from V and 1 base from J, with 3 bases in between. CDR3: CASSPYSNQPQHF. In DNA, the CDR3 is TGTGCCAGCTCACCATACAGCAATCAGCCCCAGCATTTT.

The genes are TRBV5-1 and TRBJ2-5, with 14 nucleotides matching TRBD2. Trimming removed 0 bases from V and 1 base from J; junction bases left unmatched: 5. Germline-derived CDR1 and CDR2 are SGHRS and YFSETQ. The CDR3 has 18 amino acids. The CDR3 sequence: CASSLVGTSGGTQETQYF. The CDR3 DNA reads TGCGCCAGCAGCTTGGTCGGGACTAGCGGGGGAACCCAAGAGACCCAGTACTTC.

The CDR3 nucleotides are TGTGCCAGCAGCTTATCTAAGGGGGGGCCCCCCCTGGCCCAGCATTTT. It encodes CASSLSKGGPPLAQHF. V and J are TRBV7-8 and TRBJ1-5, with D possibly being TRBD1 (6 bases). Trimming took off 2 bases at V and 11 bases at J, with 22 bases between the two ends. The CDR3 totals 16 residues. From germline, CDR1 is SGHVS and CDR2 FQNEAQ.

The rearrangement joins TRBV7-3 to TRBJ2-1; D might be TRBD1 (6 bases). V shed 5 bases and J shed 6 bases, with 11 bases lying between them. The CDR3 is 13 amino acids. Germline loops: CDR1 SGHTA, CDR2 FQGTGA. The CDR3 spells CASSHRDPNEQFF. The CDR3 bases are TGTGCCAGCAGCCACAGGGACCCCAATGAGCAGTTCTTC.

This clone was detected only a few times. The V call is TRBV6-5, the J call TRBJ1-2; TRBD1 aligns across 8 bases. The ends lost 5 bases at V and 10 bases at J; junction bases unmatched: 9. Germline loops: CDR1 MNHEY, CDR2 SVGAGI. There are 13 residues in the CDR3. CDR3 amino acids: CASSRTGTGDYTF. DNA of the CDR3: TGTGCCAGCAGTCGAACCGGGACAGGCGACTACACCTTC.

This clone was recorded a few times. This chain connects TRBV4-3 to TRBJ1-2; 7 bases line up with TRBD1. With V trimmed by 4 bases and J by 2 bases, 7 bases remained unmatched. Per the germline V gene, CDR1 is LGHNA and CDR2 is YSLEER. This CDR3 is built from 15 residues. The CDR3 bases are TGCGCCAGCAGCCCGTCACAGGGGAGGAACTATGGCTACACCTTC. Its translation: CASSPSQGRNYGYTF.

A single count supports this clone. The gene calls are TRBV5-4 and TRBJ1-2; 7 positions match TRBD1. CDR1 and CDR2 (germline): SGHNT, YYREEE (reference sequence). The CDR3 extends over 14 amino acids. Germline trimming cut 4 bases from V and 2 bases from J; bases unmatched to any gene: 5. DNA for the CDR3: TGTGCCAGCAGCCGGGGGACAGTAAACTATGGCTACACCTTC. Translated, it gives CASSRGTVNYGYTF.

The genes are TRBV6-1 and TRBJ1-2, with a weak D call TRBD1 (6 bases). Germline CDR1 reads MNHNS; CDR2 reads SASEGT. Trimming shortened V by 7 bases and J by 6 bases, and 15 bases separated the two germline ends. This CDR3 contains 13 residues. The CDR3 reads CASTSDRFNGYTF. CDR3 sequence (DNA): TGTGCCAGCACCTCGGACAGATTTAATGGCTACACCTTC.

V and J are TRBV7-9 and TRBJ1-2, with 8 bases lining up with TRBD1. Trimming took 1 base from V and 4 from J; bases not matched to a gene: 5. Germline V lookup: CDR1 SEHNR, CDR2 FQNEAQ (reference sequence). The CDR3 loop spans 15 amino acids. The CDR3 DNA is TGTGCCAGCAGCTTAGGCGGACAGGGCGGCTATGGCTACACCTTC. Protein sequence: CASSLGGQGGYGYTF.

The genes are TRBV19 and TRBJ2-1, with D possibly matching TRBD2 (7 bases). V lost 11 bases and J 3 bases, leaving 17 bases between the germline ends. This CDR3 contains 14 residues. The germline CDR1 and CDR2 sequences are LNHDA and SQIVND (reference sequence). CDR3 amino acids: CASRGGPGYNEQFF. The CDR3 DNA follows: TGTGCCTCAAGGGGGGGGCCGGGCTACAATGAGCAGTTCTTC.

This chain links TRBV2 with TRBJ1-4; no clear D. Germline V gives CDR1 SNHLY, CDR2 FYNNEI. Trimming removed 4 bases at V and 6 bases at J, with 9 bases between. The CDR3 covers 13 residues. The CDR3 is CASSGSWDEKLFF. The DNA of the CDR3 is TGTGCCAGCAGTGGCTCTTGGGATGAAAAACTGTTTTTT. Drawing the rest from reference TRBV2 and TRBJ1-4, the complete variable domain is EPEVTQTPSHQVTQMGQEVILRCVPISNHLYFYWYRQILGQKVEFLVSFYNNEISEKSEIFDDQFSVERPDGSNFTLKIRSTKLEDSAMYFCASSGSWDEKLFFGSGTQLSVL.

CDR3 sequence: CASSIASGSYNEQFF. DNA for the CDR3: TGTGCCAGTAGTATAGCTAGCGGCTCCTACAATGAGCAGTTCTTC. This chain uses TRBV19 with TRBJ2-1; TRBD2 aligns across 7 bases. The CDR3 contains 15 residues. Germline CDR1 reads LNHDA; CDR2 reads SQIVND (reference sequence). J was trimmed by 0 bases and V by 1 base; bases with no gene match: 0.

The gene calls are TRBV5-5 and TRBJ2-7; TRBD2 might be the D (5 bases). The CDR3 has 14 amino acids. CDR1 is SGHKS, CDR2 YYEKEE, per germline (reference sequence). The germline V and J ends were trimmed by 0 bases and 5 bases, with 12 bases remaining between them. In nucleotides, the CDR3 is TGTGCCAGCAGCTTGGATCTAGCCCGCCACGAGCAGTACGTC. Its protein product is CASSLDLARHEQYV.

The chain is built from TRBV20-1 and TRBJ1-2; D unresolved. The germline V gene has CDR1 DFQATT and CDR2 SNEGSKA (reference sequence). V lost 3 bases and J 4 bases, leaving 9 bases between the germline ends. The CDR3 length is 12 residues. The DNA for the CDR3 is TGCAGTGCTAGTCACAGCTCCTATGGCTACACCTTC. Amino acid sequence: CSASHSSYGYTF.

V gene TRBV7-3 combines with J gene TRBJ2-2; D may match TRBD1 or TRBD2 (5 bases each). With 6 bases removed from V and 2 bases from J, the gap between germline ends came to 10 bases. The CDR3 extends over 14 amino acids. CDR1 is SGHTA, CDR2 FQGTGA, per germline. DNA for the CDR3: TGTGCCAGCAGGTCGGGACCTAACACCGGGGAGCTGTTTTTT. Residues: CASRSGPNTGELFF. The whole variable domain, filled in from reference TRBV7-3 and TRBJ2-2, reads GAGVSQTPSNKVTEKGKYVELRCDPISGHTALYWYRQSLGQGPEFLIYFQGTGAADDSGLPNDRFFAVRPEGSVSTLKIQRTERGDSAVYLCASRSGPNTGELFFGEGSRLTVL.

The chain employs TRBV6-5 and TRBJ1-1; perhaps TRBD1 as D (5 bases). The CDR3 contains 13 residues. With 7 bases removed from V and 3 bases from J, the gap between germline ends came to 12 bases. Per the germline V gene, CDR1 is MNHEY and CDR2 is SVGAGI. The CDR3 region is CASNGGADTEAFF. DNA for the CDR3: TGTGCCAGCAACGGCGGGGCGGACACTGAAGCTTTCTTT.

This clone was seen only once. The chain is built from TRBV5-1 and TRBJ2-2, with 13 positions matching TRBD2. CDR1 and CDR2 (germline): SGHRS, YFSETQ. V lost 4 bases and J lost 7; bases outside the gene matches: 7. There are 16 residues in the CDR3. The CDR3 DNA is TGCGCCAGCAGCCCTGGACTAGCGGGGGTAGGCGGGGAGCTGTTTTTT. Its protein is CASSPGLAGVGGELFF.